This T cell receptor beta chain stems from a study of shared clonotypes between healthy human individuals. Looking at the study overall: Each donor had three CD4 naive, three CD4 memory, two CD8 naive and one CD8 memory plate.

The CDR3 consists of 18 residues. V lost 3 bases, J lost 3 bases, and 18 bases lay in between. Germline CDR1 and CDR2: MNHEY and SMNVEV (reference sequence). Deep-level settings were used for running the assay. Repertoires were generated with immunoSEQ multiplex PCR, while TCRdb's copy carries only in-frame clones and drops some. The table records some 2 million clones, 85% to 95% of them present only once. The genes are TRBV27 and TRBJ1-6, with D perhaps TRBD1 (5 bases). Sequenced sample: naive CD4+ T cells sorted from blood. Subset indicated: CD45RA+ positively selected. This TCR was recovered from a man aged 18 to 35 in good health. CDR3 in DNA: TGTGCCAGCAGTTTTTTACTCGGTCAGGGCGTCTATAATTCACCCCTCCACTTT. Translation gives CASSFLLGQGVYNSPLHF.